The 7 T cell receptor beta chains in this list originate from one sample, sequenced in a study of T cell repertoires in aging, cancer and after chemotherapy (dated by TCRdb to about 2019). TCR beta rearrangements were amplified from genomic DNA extracted from peripheral blood rather than from sorted cells or RNA. TCRdb shows the sequencer as Illumina MiSeq. Using a mixed TRB-A/B primer pool, multiplex touch-down PCR amplified rearranged TRB sequences covering the V, D and J segments. TCRdb reprocessed the public reads (quality trimming at Q25 with fastp, clone calling with MiXCR) and kept in-frame beta chains. Each record represents a unique CDR3 protein, reported with the most common genes and DNA among its rows. A total of about 2,600 distinct CDR3 sequences appear in this sample, over 45% of them only once. The ten largest clones capture approximately 7.3% of the sample. Sequencing used blood. These receptor sequences come from a human donor with a blood cancer.

J is TRBJ1-5 and V is TRBV10-1; 8 bases line up with TRBD1. In germline, CDR1 is WNHNN, CDR2 SYGVQD (reference sequence). CDR3 length equals 13 residues. The V segment lost 8 bases and the J segment 3 bases; nucleotides outside the gene matches: 3. The CDR3 nucleotides are TGCGCCAGCTCGACAGGGGTCAATCAGCCCCAGCATTTT. This encodes CASSTGVNQPQHF.

The V and J genes are TRBV7-2 and TRBJ2-1, with 9 bases aligning to TRBD2. V lost 1 base to trimming and J lost 9 bases; unmatched junction nucleotides: 10. In germline, CDR1 is SGHTA, CDR2 FQGNSA. The CDR3 has 16 residues. The DNA for the CDR3 is TGTGCCAGCAGCTTAGAGGCGGGAGGGCCAGAAAGTGAGCAGTTCTTC. This codes for CASSLEAGGPESEQFF.

The CDR3 DNA sequence: TGCAGCGTAAAAACAGGGCCTAACTATGGCTACACCTTC. This translates into CSVKTGPNYGYTF. The V and J genes are TRBV29-1 and TRBJ1-2; a possible D gene is TRBD1 (6 bases). The CDR3 extends over 13 amino acids. Trimming took 6 bases from V and 0 from J, leaving 11 bases between them. The germline V gene has CDR1 SQVTM and CDR2 ANQGSEA.

This clonotype is judged large (0.1 to 1%). This chain connects TRBV29-1 to TRBJ2-3; no definite D call. Germline V lookup: CDR1 SQVTM, CDR2 ANQGSEA. V lost 6 bases and J lost 0, with 16 bases in between. CDR3 size: 15 residues. The CDR3 nucleotides read TGCAGCGTGGGCTTTCAACACCCAAGCACAGATACGCAGTATTTT. It translates to CSVGFQHPSTDTQYF.

The CDR3 nucleotides read TGTGCCAGTAGTATGGTCCCGAAAGCTTCCTACGAGCAGTACTTC. This gives the protein CASSMVPKASYEQYF. This sequence joins TRBV19 and TRBJ2-7; D uncertain. The germline V and J ends were trimmed by 3 bases and 1 base, with 13 bases remaining between them. The CDR3 covers 15 residues. Germline-derived CDR1 and CDR2 are LNHDA and SQIVND (reference sequence).

The chain combines TRBV7-2 with TRBJ2-7; TRBD2 agrees at 7 bases. The CDR3 runs 14 residues. The germline V gene has CDR1 SGHTA and CDR2 FQGNSA. V shed 4 bases, J shed 5 bases, and the junction held 8 bases outside the gene matches. CDR3 in DNA: TGTGCCAGCAGCTCAACTAGCGTATTGGACGAGCAGTACTTC. Its translation: CASSSTSVLDEQYF.

This clonotype has only a few counts. The chain links TRBV6-2 or TRBV6-3 to TRBJ1-6; D gene ambiguous. CDR3 length: 15 residues. Per the germline V gene, CDR1 is MNHEY and CDR2 is SVGEGT. Trimming left V 6 bases short and J 9 bases short, with 18 bases between. The CDR3 coding sequence is TGTGCCAGCAGGCTGGCAGCCGGGGATGGTTCACCCCTCCACTTT. Its translation is CASRLAAGDGSPLHF.